This TCR beta chain was identified in a study of cytomegalovirus exposure and HLA in healthy donors. Study-level findings and limits: One variant, a missense change in DCLRE1C, was linked in a later analysis to TCR beta V- and J-gene trimming.

As to this clone: Its antigen is unknown.

The PCR used 60 Vbeta and 13 Jbeta primers. Sequenced by immunoSEQ multiplex PCR; TCRdb stores in-frame clones only, minus some. The sample includes 200,000 to 250,000 clones, 82% of them seen just once. Germline CDR1 reads GTSNPN; CDR2 reads SVGIG (reference sequence). The V and J ends lost 0 bases and 5 bases respectively, with 10 bases between them. This CDR3 has 13 amino acids. The source is a woman aged 40 to 55 in good health and CMV-seropositive. Sequenced input: PBMCs. V is TRBV30 and J is TRBJ1-1, with no clear D. The CDR3 DNA is TGTGCCTGGAGTGTCTCGGCGGGGACTGAAGCTTTCTTT. Translating gives CAWSVSAGTEAFF. Variable domain in full (rest from reference TRBV30 and TRBJ1-1): SQTIHQWPATLVQPVGSPLSLECTVEGTSNPNLYWYRQAAGRGLQLLFYSVGIGQISSEVPQNLSASRPQDRQFILSSKKLLLSDSGFYLCAWSVSAGTEAFFGQGTRLTVV.